This TCR beta chain was observed in a study of technical replicates of blood from several donors. This table comes from immunoSEQ multiplex PCR, and its TCRdb copy is limited to in-frame clones, with some not included. The sample consists of some 99,000 clones, around 96% of them appearing once. With 10 bases clipped from V and 4 bases from J, the junction kept 6 bases outside the gene matches. Germline CDR1 is MDHEN and CDR2 is SYDVKM. This CDR3 spans 12 amino acids. The sample taken for sequencing was T cells isolated from PBMCs. The origin of this receptor is a human donor in good health. The V call is TRBV28, the J call TRBJ1-1, with TRBD1 matching 7 bases. CDR3 bases: TGTGCCACTCTCGGACAGGTCACTGAAGCTTTCTTT. Translating gives CATLGQVTEAFF.